What follows are 22 T cell receptor beta chains derived from one specimen sequenced in a study of T cells after yellow fever vaccination. TCRdb itself ran the 5' RACE reads through MiXCR, one entry per CDR3 protein. The sample shows around 300,000 distinct CDR3 sequences, 13% of them seen only once. The sequencing here drew on CD4+ T cells sorted from PBMCs, taken 45 days after the yellow fever booster vaccination. The receptors were sampled from a man younger than 40 who received the YFV17D yellow fever vaccine.

The chain carries TRBV7-8 and TRBJ2-7, with D unclear. Germline V gene sequence: CDR1 SGHVS, CDR2 FQNEAQ. Deletions cut 6 bases from V and 6 bases from J, with 18 bases between. CDR3 length: 14 residues. The CDR3 sequence: CASSHKVLTAEQYF. In nucleotides, the CDR3 is TGTGCCAGCAGTCATAAAGTCCTGACGGCCGAGCAGTACTTC.

The gene calls are TRBV7-2 and TRBJ2-3; TRBD2 might be the D (5 bases). The CDR3 spans 14 residues. V shed 4 bases and J shed 2 bases, with 10 bases lying between them. Germline CDR1 reads SGHTA; CDR2 reads FQGNSA. CDR3 loop: CASSYVGDTDTQYF. In DNA, the CDR3 is TGTGCCAGCAGCTACGTGGGAGACACAGATACGCAGTATTTT.

The sample holds many counts of this clonotype. The chain carries TRBV29-1 and TRBJ2-1, with D unresolved. Germline CDR1 SQVTM, CDR2 ANQGSEA. Trimming pared 8 bases from V and 6 bases from J, leaving 11 bases between. The CDR3 spans 11 residues. The CDR3 coding sequence is TGCAGCTCTCGCTCGCGCAATGAGCAGTTCTTC. Its translation is CSSRSRNEQFF.

In this sample, this clonotype turned up many times. V gene TRBV29-1 combines with J gene TRBJ2-7; D may be TRBD1 or TRBD2 (5 bases each). Trimming cost V 6 bases and J 3 bases, with 9 bases left between them. Germline assignment: CDR1 SQVTM and CDR2 ANQGSEA. The CDR3 is made up of 11 amino acids. The CDR3 sequence is CSVGDLYEQYF. For the CDR3, the DNA is TGCAGCGTGGGGGACCTCTACGAGCAGTACTTC.

This clonotype occurred many times. The chain links TRBV20-1 to TRBJ2-5; 12 bases match TRBD1. The CDR3 extends over 15 amino acids. The ends lost 6 bases at V and 7 bases at J; junction bases unmatched: 12. Per germline, CDR1 DFQATT and CDR2 SNEGSKA (reference sequence). The CDR3 DNA follows: TGCAGTGCGACTAACCGGGACAGGGGGCTCGCGACCCAGTACTTC. Protein sequence: CSATNRDRGLATQYF.

There are many counts of this clonotype. This chain joins TRBV7-8 and TRBJ2-3; D gene uncertain. Germline V gene sequence: CDR1 SGHVS, CDR2 FQNEAQ. CDR3 size: 15 residues. V was pared by 2 bases and J by 1 base, with 10 bases between. The CDR3 loop is CASSLRASGTDTQYF. DNA of the CDR3: TGTGCCAGCAGCTTAAGGGCCAGCGGCACAGATACGCAGTATTTT.

Only a few counts were recorded for this clonotype. This chain uses TRBV5-1 with TRBJ2-2; no clear D. Germline V CDR1 and CDR2: SGHRS, YFSETQ. This CDR3 is built from 13 residues. Deletions cut 7 bases from V and 0 bases from J, with 7 bases between. CDR3 loop: CASYRPNTGELFF. The CDR3 region has the DNA TGCGCCAGCTACAGACCGAACACCGGGGAGCTGTTTTTT.

This clonotype was seen once. The rearrangement joins TRBV9 to TRBJ1-6; 8 nucleotides match TRBD1. This CDR3 has 15 amino acids. Germline values: CDR1 SGDLS, CDR2 YYNGEE. Trimming removed 3 bases from V and 7 bases from J; junction bases left unmatched: 6. DNA of the CDR3: TGTGCCAGCAGCGCCCTGGGACAGGAAAATTCACCCCTCCACTTT. This translates into CASSALGQENSPLHF.

Turning to this clonotype: This may be a read error, as it is one base from a much larger clone. V gene TRBV7-2 combines with J gene TRBJ2-1, with TRBD2 matching over 10 bases. Unmatched junction bases numbered 9, after V lost 5 bases and J lost 5 bases. The CDR3 sequence is 16 residues long. Germline CDR1 is SGHTA and CDR2 is FQGNSA. For the CDR3, the DNA is TGTGCCAGCAGCCTCGGGCTGCTAGCGGGGGACAATGAGCAGTTCTTC. This sequence encodes CASSLGLLAGDNEQFF.

This clonotype came up a few times. The chain couples TRBV27 to TRBJ1-2; no definite D call. The CDR3 runs to 14 residues. CDR1 and CDR2 from the germline V gene are MNHEY and SMNVEV (reference sequence). V was clipped by 6 bases and J by 2 bases, with 13 bases between them. The DNA for the CDR3 is TGTGCCAGCAGCCGGACCGCGAACAACTATGGCTACACCTTC. It specifies CASSRTANNYGYTF.

The V call is TRBV4-3, the J call TRBJ2-7; a weak D match, TRBD2 (6 bases). The V end was cut by 3 bases, the J end by 3 bases, with 18 bases between. Germline assignment: CDR1 LGHNA and CDR2 YSLEER. CDR3 size: 16 residues. CDR3 sequence reads: CASSQSQTSTYYEQYF. In DNA, the CDR3 is TGCGCCAGCAGCCAGAGTCAGACTAGTACGTACTACGAGCAGTACTTC.

This clonotype was observed a handful of times. This chain connects TRBV13 to TRBJ2-7; 8 bases match TRBD1. CDR1 PRHDT and CDR2 FYEKMQ come from the germline V gene (reference sequence). J gave up 2 bases and V 5 bases, and 8 bases lay outside the gene matches. The CDR3 has 15 residues. This CDR3 is CASSIRTGNTYEQYF. The CDR3 DNA reads as TGTGCCAGCAGCATAAGGACAGGGAACACCTACGAGCAGTACTTC.

This clonotype was seen ten or more times. This chain's CDR3 is CASSLSSGGPYEQYF. CDR3 nucleotide sequence: TGTGCCAGCAGTTTGTCGTCGGGAGGGCCGTACGAGCAGTACTTC. The gene calls are TRBV12-3 or TRBV12-4 and TRBJ2-7; TRBD2 matches 8 bases. The CDR3 totals 15 residues. J gave up 4 bases and V 3 bases, and 8 bases lay outside the gene matches.

This clonotype was seen many times. The chain has TRBV7-9 and TRBJ2-7; TRBD2 aligns across 13 bases. CDR1 is SEHNR and CDR2 is FQNEAQ in the germline V gene (reference sequence). CDR3 size: 16 residues. V dropped 5 bases and J dropped 5; count of bases not matched to a gene: 9. This CDR3 is CASSETLGLAGDEQYF. The CDR3 DNA is TGTGCCAGCAGCGAAACTCTAGGACTAGCGGGAGACGAGCAGTACTTC.

The sample holds a few counts of this clonotype. V is TRBV6-1 and J is TRBJ2-7, with D possibly TRBD1 on 5 matching bases. Germline loops: CDR1 MNHNS, CDR2 SASEGT. V lost 10 bases, J lost 3 bases, and 16 bases lay in between. The CDR3 sequence is 13 residues long. The CDR3 nucleotides are TGTGCCATACGAGCAGGGAAAGGCTACGAGCAGTACTTC. It specifies CAIRAGKGYEQYF.

This rearrangement joins TRBV7-2 to TRBJ2-5; TRBD1 matches 7 bases. This CDR3 is built from 14 residues. The V gene end was trimmed by 1 base and the J gene end by 5 bases; junction bases not matched to a gene: 4. From germline, CDR1 is SGHTA and CDR2 FQGNSA. CDR3 region: CASSLEGGTETQYF. The CDR3 DNA reads as TGTGCCAGCAGCTTAGAAGGGGGCACGGAGACCCAGTACTTC.

The chain uses TRBV5-5 and TRBJ1-2; D is undetermined. V lost 1 base, J lost 5 bases, and 12 bases lay in between. Per the germline V gene, CDR1 is SGHKS and CDR2 is YYEKEE (reference sequence). The CDR3 loop spans 14 amino acids. CDR3 nucleotide sequence: TGTGCCAGCAGCTTGTCGGTGCCAGTTTATGGCTACACCTTC. Residues: CASSLSVPVYGYTF.

This chain uses TRBV10-3 with TRBJ2-1; 13 positions agree with TRBD2. The CDR3 covers 13 residues. Unmatched junction bases numbered 3, after V lost 8 bases and J lost 8 bases. Germline CDR1 reads ENHRY; CDR2 reads SYGVKD. For the CDR3, the DNA is TGTGCCATCGGTACTAGCGGGAGGGATGAGCAGTTCTTC. The encoded protein is CAIGTSGRDEQFF.

The sample holds a few counts of this clonotype. This chain uses TRBV29-1 with TRBJ2-5, with 11 bases aligning to TRBD1. Germline V gene sequence: CDR1 SQVTM, CDR2 ANQGSEA. The CDR3 extends over 13 amino acids. With V trimmed by 4 bases and J by 5 bases, 3 bases remained unmatched. CDR3 sequence: CSVGTGGGETQYF. The DNA of the CDR3 is TGCAGCGTTGGGACAGGGGGCGGGGAGACCCAGTACTTC.

This clonotype was seen more than once but under ten times. The chain links TRBV5-1 to TRBJ1-3, with D perhaps TRBD1 (5 bases). The CDR3 runs to 15 residues. CDR1 and CDR2 from the germline V gene are SGHRS and YFSETQ. V dropped 0 bases and J dropped 8 bases, with 15 bases sitting between them. The CDR3 region has the DNA TGCGCCAGCAGCTTGGCGGACATCGAAATGGACACCATATATTTT. Residues: CASSLADIEMDTIYF. The whole variable domain, filled in from reference TRBV5-1 and TRBJ1-3, reads KAGVTQTPRYLIKTRGQQVTLSCSPISGHRSVSWYQQTPGQGLQFLFEYFSETQRNKGNFPGRFSGRQFSNSRSEMNVSTLELGDSALYLCASSLADIEMDTIYFGEGSWLTVV.

The chain uses TRBV20-1 and TRBJ2-5; 7 bases fit TRBD2. The CDR3 is 14 residues long. The V and J ends lost 4 bases and 5 bases, in that order; junction bases with no gene match: 10. The V gene's germline CDR1 is DFQATT and CDR2 SNEGSKA (reference sequence). The CDR3 DNA reads TGCAGTGCTACTCGGGAGGCAGCGTTGGAGACCCAGTACTTC. It translates to CSATREAALETQYF.

The CDR3 here is CASSQDLTRETQYF. In nucleotides, the CDR3 is TGCGCCAGCAGCCAAGATTTAACCAGAGAGACCCAGTACTTC. The chain combines TRBV4-3 with TRBJ2-5; D remains ambiguous. V was cut by 0 bases and J by 4 bases, with 9 bases left in between. CDR1 is LGHNA, CDR2 YSLEER, per germline. This CDR3 has 14 amino acids.